The clone carrying this T cell receptor (beta chain) has only a few counts. Its antigen is not identified. This sample is drawn from a study of blood T cells in healthy people across ages. The study, taken as a whole, reports: CMV status of donors was unknown, possibly confounding expanded clonotype changes.

Together with a sample-barcoded 5' primer, a J-beta primer mix was included in a second PCR lasting about 6 to 11 cycles. Each cDNA molecule was tagged by a template-switch adaptor that had 12 random nucleotides. TCRdb used MiXCR to reprocess the 5' RACE reads, holding one entry per CDR3 protein. The sample lists around 800,000 distinct CDR3 sequences, less than 80% occurring once. This CDR3 region has 15 residues. The V and J ends lost 4 bases and 6 bases respectively, with 20 bases between them. Looked up from germline, CDR1 is SQVTM and CDR2 is ANQGSEA. Sequencing was done on a sample of blood. V is TRBV29-1 and J is TRBJ2-3; D is undetermined. This receptor was taken from a man aged 30-40 years in good health. The CDR3 DNA sequence: TGCAGCGTTGCAGATCCCTTCCTGGCGGCTGATACGCAGTATTTT. Protein: CSVADPFLAADTQYF.